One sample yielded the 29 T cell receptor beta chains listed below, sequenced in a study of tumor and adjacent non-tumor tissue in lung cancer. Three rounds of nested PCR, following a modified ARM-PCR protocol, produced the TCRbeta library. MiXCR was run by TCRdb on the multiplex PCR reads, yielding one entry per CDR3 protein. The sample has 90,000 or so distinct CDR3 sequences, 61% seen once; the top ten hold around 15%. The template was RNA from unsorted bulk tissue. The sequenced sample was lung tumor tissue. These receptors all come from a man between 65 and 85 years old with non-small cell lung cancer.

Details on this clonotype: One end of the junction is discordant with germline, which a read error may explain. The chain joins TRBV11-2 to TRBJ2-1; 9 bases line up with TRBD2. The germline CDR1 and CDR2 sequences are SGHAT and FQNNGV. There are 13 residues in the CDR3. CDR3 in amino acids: CASSQGLANEEFF. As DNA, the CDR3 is TGTGCCAGCAGCCAGGGACTAGCCAATGAGGAGTTTTTC. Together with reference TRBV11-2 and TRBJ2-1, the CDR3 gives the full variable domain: EAGVAQSPRYKIIEKRQSVAFWCNPISGHATLYWYQQILGQGPKLLIQFQNNGVVDDSQLPKDRFSAERLKGVDSTLKIQPAKLEDSAVYLCASSQGLANEEFFGPGTRLTVL.

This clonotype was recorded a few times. CDR3 nucleotides: TGTGCCAGCAGATCTGCCTACGAGCAGTACTTC. Translation gives CASRSAYEQYF. This chain connects TRBV2 to TRBJ2-7; D remains unclear. Deletions cut 6 bases from V and 2 bases from J, with 5 bases between. Germline-derived CDR1 and CDR2 are SNHLY and FYNNEI. The CDR3 spans 11 residues.

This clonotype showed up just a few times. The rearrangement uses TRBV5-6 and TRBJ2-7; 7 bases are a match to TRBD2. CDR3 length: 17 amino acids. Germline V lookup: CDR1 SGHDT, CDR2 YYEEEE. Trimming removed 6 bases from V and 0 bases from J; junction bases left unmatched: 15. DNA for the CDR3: TGTGCCAGCACCTCAGAGGGAGGGCCCCTTATCTCCTACGAGCAGTACTTC. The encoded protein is CASTSEGGPLISYEQYF.

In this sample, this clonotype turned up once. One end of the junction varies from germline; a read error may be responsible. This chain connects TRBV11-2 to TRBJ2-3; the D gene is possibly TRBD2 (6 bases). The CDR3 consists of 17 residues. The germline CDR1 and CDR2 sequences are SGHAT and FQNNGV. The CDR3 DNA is TGTGCAAGCAGCTTACTTCCTGCGGGACTCAACACATATACGCAGTATTTT. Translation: CASSLLPAGLNTYTQYF.

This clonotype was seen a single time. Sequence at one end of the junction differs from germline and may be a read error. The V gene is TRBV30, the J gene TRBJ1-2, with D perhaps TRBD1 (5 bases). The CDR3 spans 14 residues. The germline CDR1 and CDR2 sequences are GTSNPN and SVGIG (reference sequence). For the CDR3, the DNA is TGTGCATGGAGTGTAGGCAGGGTAGGATATGGCTACACCTTC. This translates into CAWSVGRVGYGYTF.

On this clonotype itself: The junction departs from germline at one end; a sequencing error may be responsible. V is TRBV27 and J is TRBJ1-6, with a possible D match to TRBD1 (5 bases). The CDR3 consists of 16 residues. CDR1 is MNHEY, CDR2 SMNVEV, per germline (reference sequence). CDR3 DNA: TGTGCCAGCAGTTCCCCTCCGGGGGACGTACGTTCAACCCTCCACTTT. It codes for CASSSPPGDVRSTLHF.

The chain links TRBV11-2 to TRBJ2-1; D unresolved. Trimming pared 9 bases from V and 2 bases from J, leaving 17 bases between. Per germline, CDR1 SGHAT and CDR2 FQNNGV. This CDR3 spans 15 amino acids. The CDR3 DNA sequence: TGTGCCAGGAGCCAAGGCGCTTCAGCCTACAATGAGCAGTTCTTC. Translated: CARSQGASAYNEQFF.

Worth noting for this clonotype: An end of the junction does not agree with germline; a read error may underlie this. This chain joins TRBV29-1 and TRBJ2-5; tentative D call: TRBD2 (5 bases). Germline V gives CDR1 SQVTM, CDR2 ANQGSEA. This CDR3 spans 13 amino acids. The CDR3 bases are TGTAGCGTTGATGGCAGACTGCAAGAGATCCAGTACTTC. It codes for CSVDGRLQEIQYF.

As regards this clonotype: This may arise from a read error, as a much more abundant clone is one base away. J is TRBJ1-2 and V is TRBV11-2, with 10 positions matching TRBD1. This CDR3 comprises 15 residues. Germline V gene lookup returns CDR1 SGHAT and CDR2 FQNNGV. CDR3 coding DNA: TGTGTCAGCAGCTTAGTAGGGACAGGGGACTATGGCTACACCTTC. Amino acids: CVSSLVGTGDYGYTF.

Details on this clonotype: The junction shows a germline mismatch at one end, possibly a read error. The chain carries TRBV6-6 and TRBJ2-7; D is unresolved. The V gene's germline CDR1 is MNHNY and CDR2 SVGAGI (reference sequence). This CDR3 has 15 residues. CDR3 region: CASSGAGTASYKQYF. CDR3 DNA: TGTGCCAGCAGCGGAGCAGGAACTGCCTCCTACAAGCAGTACTTC.

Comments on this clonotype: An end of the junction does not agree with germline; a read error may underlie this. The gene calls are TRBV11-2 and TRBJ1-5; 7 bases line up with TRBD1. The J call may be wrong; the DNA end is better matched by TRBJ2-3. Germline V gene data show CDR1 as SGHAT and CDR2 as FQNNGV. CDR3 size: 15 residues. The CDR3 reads CTSSFSRDSWQPQYF. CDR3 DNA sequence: TGTACCAGCAGCTTTTCAAGGGACAGTTGGCAGCCCCAGTATTTT.

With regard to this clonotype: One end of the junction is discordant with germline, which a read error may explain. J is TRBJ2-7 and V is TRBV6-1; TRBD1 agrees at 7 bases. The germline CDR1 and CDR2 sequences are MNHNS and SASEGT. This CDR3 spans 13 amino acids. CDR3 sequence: CATSEGTENEQYF. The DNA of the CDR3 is TGTGCCACCAGTGAAGGGACAGAAAACGAGCAGTACTTC.

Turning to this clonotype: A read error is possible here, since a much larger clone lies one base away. The CDR3 nucleotides read TGCAGTGCTAGGCGACAGGGGACCCAGTACTTC. Translating gives CSARRQGTQYF. The gene calls are TRBV20-1 and TRBJ2-5; 7 nucleotides agree with TRBD1. V lost 3 bases, J lost 7 bases, and 2 bases stayed unmatched. There are 11 residues in the CDR3. Germline values: CDR1 DFQATT, CDR2 SNEGSKA (reference sequence).

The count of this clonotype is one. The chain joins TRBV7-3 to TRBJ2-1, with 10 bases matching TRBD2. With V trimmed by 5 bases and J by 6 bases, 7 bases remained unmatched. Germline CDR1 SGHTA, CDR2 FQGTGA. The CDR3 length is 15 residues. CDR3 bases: TGTGCCAGCAGCCCCTGGGCTAGCGGGGGCAATGAGCAGTTCTTC. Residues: CASSPWASGGNEQFF.

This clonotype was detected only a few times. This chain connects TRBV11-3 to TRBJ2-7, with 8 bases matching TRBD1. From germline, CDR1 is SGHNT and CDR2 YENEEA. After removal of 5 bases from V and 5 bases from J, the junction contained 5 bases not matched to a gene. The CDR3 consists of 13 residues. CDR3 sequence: CASSVTGGHEQYF. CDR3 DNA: TGTGCCAGCAGCGTTACAGGGGGTCACGAGCAGTACTTC.

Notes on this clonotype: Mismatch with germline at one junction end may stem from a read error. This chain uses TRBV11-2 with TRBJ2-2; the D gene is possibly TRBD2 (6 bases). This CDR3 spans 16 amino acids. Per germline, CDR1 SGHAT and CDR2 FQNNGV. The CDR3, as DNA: TGTGCTAGCATCTCTGGAGGGGAGACGAACACCGGGGAGCTGTTTTTT. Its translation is CASISGGETNTGELFF.

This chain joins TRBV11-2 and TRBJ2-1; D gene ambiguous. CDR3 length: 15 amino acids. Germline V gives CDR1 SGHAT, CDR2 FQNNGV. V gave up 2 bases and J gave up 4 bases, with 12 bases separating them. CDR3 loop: CASSLTRLIYNEQFF. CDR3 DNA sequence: TGTGCCAGCAGCTTAACGCGACTGATATACAATGAGCAGTTCTTC.

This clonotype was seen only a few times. CDR3 protein: CASSLAGGGNQPQHF. DNA of the CDR3: TGCGCCAGCAGCTTGGCCGGGGGCGGCAATCAGCCCCAGCATTTT. The J gene is TRBJ1-5, the V gene TRBV5-1, with D perhaps TRBD1 (6 bases). This CDR3 has 15 amino acids. Germline V CDR1 and CDR2: SGHRS, YFSETQ. The V end lost 0 bases, the J end lost 2 bases, and 9 bases lay between the germline ends.

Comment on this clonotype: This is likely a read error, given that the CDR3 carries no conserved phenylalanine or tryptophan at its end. CDR3 protein: CASSSSPSEQSQHS. CDR3 sequence (DNA): TGTGCCAGCAGTTCGAGTCCCTCGGAGCAGTCCCAGCATTCT. The V and J genes are TRBV12-3 or TRBV12-4 and TRBJ1-5, with no clear D. V gave up 4 bases and J gave up 11 bases, with 18 bases separating them. This CDR3 is built from 14 residues.

The CDR3 sequence: CSVRRGVYEHYF. CDR3 sequence (DNA): TGCAGCGTTCGGCGAGGGGTATACGAACACTACTTC. The gene calls are TRBV29-1 and TRBJ2-7, with D possibly being TRBD1 or TRBD2 (5 bases each). Germline loops: CDR1 SQVTM, CDR2 ANQGSEA. CDR3 length: 12 residues. V lost 5 bases to trimming and J lost 13 bases, with 21 bases between them.

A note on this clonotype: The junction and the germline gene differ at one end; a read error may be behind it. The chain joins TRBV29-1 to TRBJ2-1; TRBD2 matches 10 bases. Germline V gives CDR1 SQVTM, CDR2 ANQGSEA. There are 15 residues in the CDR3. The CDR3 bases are TGCAGCGTTTTGCTTAGCGGGAGGCCTAACAACGAGCAGCTCTTC. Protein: CSVLLSGRPNNEQLF.

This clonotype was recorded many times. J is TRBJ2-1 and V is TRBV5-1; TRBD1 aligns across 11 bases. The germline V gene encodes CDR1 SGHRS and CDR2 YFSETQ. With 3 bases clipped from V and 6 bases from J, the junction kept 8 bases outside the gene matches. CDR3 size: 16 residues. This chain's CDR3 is CASSSHRGQGANEQFF. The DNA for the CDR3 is TGCGCCAGCAGCTCCCATAGAGGACAGGGGGCCAATGAGCAGTTCTTC.

In nucleotides, the CDR3 is TGTGCCAGCAGTGAACTACTAGCCGCACCCTACAATGAGCAGTTCTTC. This encodes CASSELLAAPYNEQFF. This chain joins TRBV6-1 and TRBJ2-1; possible D gene TRBD2, 6 bases. CDR3 length equals 16 residues. Germline loops: CDR1 MNHNS, CDR2 SASEGT. With 2 bases removed from V and 2 bases from J, the gap between germline ends came to 13 bases.

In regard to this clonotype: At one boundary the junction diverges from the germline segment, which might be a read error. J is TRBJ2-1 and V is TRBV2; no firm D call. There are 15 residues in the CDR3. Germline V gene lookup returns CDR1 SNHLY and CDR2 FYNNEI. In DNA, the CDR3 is TGTACCAGCAGTGCAGGTCAGCCATCCTACAATGGGCAGTTCTTC. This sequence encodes CTSSAGQPSYNGQFF.

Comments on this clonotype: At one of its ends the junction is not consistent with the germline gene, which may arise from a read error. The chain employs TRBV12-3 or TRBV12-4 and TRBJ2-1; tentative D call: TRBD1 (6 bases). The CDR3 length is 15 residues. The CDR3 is CASSLEDRAYNEQLF. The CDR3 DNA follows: TGTGCCAGCAGTTTAGAGGACAGAGCCTACAATGAGCAGCTCTTC.

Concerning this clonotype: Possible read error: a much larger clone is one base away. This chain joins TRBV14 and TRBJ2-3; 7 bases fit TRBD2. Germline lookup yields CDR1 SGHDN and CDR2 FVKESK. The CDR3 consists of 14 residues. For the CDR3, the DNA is TGTGCCAGCAACCAAGTCCTTGGCGGGGGTGAGCAGTATTTT. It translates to CASNQVLGGGEQYF.

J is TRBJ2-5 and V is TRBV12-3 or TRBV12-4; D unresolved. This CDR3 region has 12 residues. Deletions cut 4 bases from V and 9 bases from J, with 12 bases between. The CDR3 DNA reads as TGTGCCAGCAGTTCCGGACGCGGAGCCCAGTACTTC. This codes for CASSSGRGAQYF.

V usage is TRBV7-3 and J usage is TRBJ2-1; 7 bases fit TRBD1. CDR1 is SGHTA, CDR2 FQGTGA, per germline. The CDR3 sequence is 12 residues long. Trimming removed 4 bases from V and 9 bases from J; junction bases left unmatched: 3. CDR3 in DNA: TGTGCCAGCAGCTCCTACAGGGGTGAGCAGTTCTTC. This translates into CASSSYRGEQFF.

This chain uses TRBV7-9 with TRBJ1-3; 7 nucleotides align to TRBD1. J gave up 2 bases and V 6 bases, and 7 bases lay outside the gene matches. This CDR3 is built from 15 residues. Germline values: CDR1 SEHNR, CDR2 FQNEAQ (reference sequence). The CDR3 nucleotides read TGTGCCAGCAGTAAACAGGGGACAGCTGGAAACACCATATATTTT. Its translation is CASSKQGTAGNTIYF.